One and the same sample provided the 5 T cell receptor beta chains below, sequenced in a study of early T cells in non-severe SARS-CoV-2 infection. TCRdb re-derived calls from the 5' RACE reads in MiXCR, one entry per CDR3 protein. The profile shows 30,000 to 40,000 distinct CDR3 sequences, 5% to 6% of them singletons. What was sequenced was whole blood. The receptors derive from an adult who was a healthcare worker with PCR-confirmed SARS-CoV-2 infection or an uninfected control (not recorded which).

This clonotype is medium-sized in the sample. The chain is built from TRBV30 and TRBJ1-1, with D maybe TRBD1 (5 bases). There are 13 residues in the CDR3. CDR1 GTSNPN and CDR2 SVGIG come from the germline V gene (reference sequence). V shed 5 bases and J shed 1 base, with 11 bases lying between them. The CDR3 protein is CAWSRGENTEAFF. CDR3 nucleotide sequence: TGTGCCTGGTCAAGGGGAGAGAACACTGAAGCTTTCTTT. Full variable domain (missing parts from reference TRBV30 and TRBJ1-1): SQTIHQWPATLVQPVGSPLSLECTVEGTSNPNLYWYRQAAGRGLQLLFYSVGIGQISSEVPQNLSASRPQDRQFILSSKKLLLSDSGFYLCAWSRGENTEAFFGQGTRLTVV.

V and J are TRBV6-5 and TRBJ2-5; D ambiguous. CDR3 length: 13 residues. Germline V lookup: CDR1 MNHEY, CDR2 SVGAGI. Trimming left V 5 bases short and J 5 bases short, with 12 bases between. CDR3 DNA sequence: TGTGCCAGCAGTCGACACATCCAGGAGACCCAGTACTTC. This gives the protein CASSRHIQETQYF.

A word on this clonotype: It may be a read error: a sequence one base away is much more abundant. V is TRBV28 and J is TRBJ1-3; tentative D call: TRBD1 (5 bases). This CDR3 spans 17 amino acids. Per germline, CDR1 MDHEN and CDR2 SYDVKM. The CDR3 reads CASSLSGTSSSANTIYF. CDR3 sequence (DNA): TGTGCCAGCAGTTTGTCTGGGACCTCCAGCTCTGCAAACACCATATATTTT.

The gene calls are TRBV5-6 and TRBJ1-2; D remains unclear. CDR3 size: 14 residues. The germline CDR1 and CDR2 sequences are SGHDT and YYEEEE. V shed 0 bases and J shed 2 bases, with 8 bases lying between them. The CDR3 sequence is CASSLGQLNYGYTF. CDR3 sequence (DNA): TGTGCCAGCAGCTTGGGGCAGCTCAACTATGGCTACACCTTC.

By its share, this clonotype is medium-sized (0.01 to 0.1%). This sequence joins TRBV6-5 and TRBJ1-6; D unclear. Germline CDR1 reads MNHEY; CDR2 reads SVGAGI. The CDR3 length is 13 residues. Trimming removed 2 bases from V and 5 bases from J, with 4 bases in between. This chain's CDR3 is CASSYANNSPLHF. As DNA, the CDR3 is TGTGCCAGCAGTTACGCTAATAATTCACCCCTCCACTTT.